The 10 T cell receptor beta chains presented below share a single source sample, sequenced in a study of early T cells in non-severe SARS-CoV-2 infection. TCRdb reanalysed the 5' RACE reads using MiXCR and keeps one entry per CDR3 protein. Of under 140,000 distinct CDR3 sequences in the sample, around 13% were seen once. The starting material was whole blood, obtained at baseline. The receptors here all came from an adult who was a healthcare worker with PCR-confirmed SARS-CoV-2 infection or an uninfected control (not recorded which).

This clonotype has ten or more counts. The chain combines TRBV2 with TRBJ1-4; TRBD1 matches 9 bases. The CDR3 runs to 18 residues. Germline V gene sequence: CDR1 SNHLY, CDR2 FYNNEI. The J segment lost 8 bases and the V segment lost 6 bases, leaving 19 bases of the junction unmatched. The CDR3 nucleotides are TGTGCCAGCAGCGAGCGGGACAGGGTCCCCTTCCTGGGGGAAAAACTGTTTTTT. Translating it yields CASSERDRVPFLGEKLFF.

In DNA form, the CDR3 reads TGTGCCAGCAGCTTAGTCCAAGCGGAAGAGACCCAGTACTTC. It encodes CASSLVQAEETQYF. The J gene is TRBJ2-5, the V gene TRBV7-8, with D perhaps TRBD2 (5 bases). The V gene's germline CDR1 is SGHVS and CDR2 FQNEAQ. The CDR3 contains 14 residues. V lost 1 base to trimming and J lost 3 bases, with 9 bases between them.

This sequence joins TRBV24-1 and TRBJ2-1, with 9 bases fitting TRBD2. The CDR3 spans 14 residues. V shed 5 bases, J shed 9 bases, and the junction held 7 bases outside the gene matches. Germline V gene sequence: CDR1 KGHDR, CDR2 SFDVKD. The CDR3 region has the DNA TGTGCCACCAGTGGGTCGCGGGAGGGCCGTGAGCAGTTCTTC. Encoded protein: CATSGSREGREQFF.

About this clonotype: A read error may be the cause here, since a much bigger clone is one base away. J is TRBJ1-4 and V is TRBV12-3 or TRBV12-4; the match to TRBD1 covers 10 bases. The CDR3 sequence is 15 residues long. V was clipped by 7 bases and J by 9 bases; unmatched bases: 11. The CDR3 DNA reads TGTGCCAGCAACCACCTCGGGACAGGGGTGAAAAAACTGTTTTTT. This sequence encodes CASNHLGTGVKKLFF.

In its sample, this clonotype was seen a few times. The chain carries TRBV7-6 and TRBJ1-2, with 12 bases fitting TRBD1. The V gene's germline CDR1 is SGHVS and CDR2 FNYEAQ. After removal of 4 bases from V and 4 bases from J, the junction contained 7 bases not matched to a gene. This CDR3 is built from 16 residues. CDR3 sequence reads: CASSSTKGQGAYGYTF. In nucleotides, the CDR3 is TGTGCCAGCAGCTCCACGAAGGGACAGGGGGCCTATGGCTACACCTTC.

This clonotype occurred many times. CDR3 coding DNA: TGTGCCAGCAGCTTTGGGGGTATTTACATGAACACTGAAGCTTTCTTT. This encodes CASSFGGIYMNTEAFF. J is TRBJ1-1 and V is TRBV7-2; perhaps TRBD1 as D (5 bases). The germline gives CDR1 SGHTA, CDR2 FQGNSA. With 3 bases removed from V and 0 bases from J, the gap between germline ends came to 14 bases. CDR3 length: 16 residues.

This clonotype was counted ten times or more. The chain carries TRBV11-1 and TRBJ2-7; unclear D gene. The CDR3 spans 12 residues. The ends were cut back, 4 bases at V and 1 base at J, with 5 bases in the middle. From germline, CDR1 is SGHAT and CDR2 FQDESV (reference sequence). The CDR3 nucleotides read TGTGCCAGCAGCTCCGGATCCTACGAGCAGTACTTC. Translated: CASSSGSYEQYF.

This clonotype was counted only a few times. This chain connects TRBV7-2 to TRBJ2-1, with 11 bases aligning to TRBD2. Germline CDR1 SGHTA, CDR2 FQGNSA. The J segment lost 8 bases and the V segment lost 1 base, leaving 7 bases of the junction unmatched. This CDR3 spans 16 amino acids. The chain's CDR3 is CASSLGLAGGFDEQFF. The CDR3 DNA is TGTGCCAGCAGCTTAGGGCTAGCGGGGGGTTTCGATGAGCAGTTCTTC.

The chain employs TRBV9 and TRBJ1-3; perhaps TRBD1 as D (6 bases). Trimming took 4 bases from V and 2 from J, leaving 13 bases between them. Germline CDR1 reads SGDLS; CDR2 reads YYNGEE. The CDR3 has 15 amino acids. The DNA for the CDR3 is TGTGCCAGCAGCTTTTCGGGGGGGCCTGGAAACACCATATATTTT. Protein sequence: CASSFSGGPGNTIYF.

This chain links TRBV3-1 with TRBJ2-2; D remains unclear. Per the germline V gene, CDR1 is LGHDT and CDR2 is YNNKEL (reference sequence). The CDR3 has 14 residues. V lost 1 base, J lost 3 bases, and 6 bases lay in between. Written as DNA, the CDR3 is TGTGCCAGCAGCCAAGTAGTGGACACCGGGGAGCTGTTTTTT. Amino acid sequence: CASSQVVDTGELFF. The whole variable domain, remainder taken from reference TRBV3-1 and TRBJ2-2, is DTAVSQTPKYLVTQMGNDKSIKCEQNLGHDTMYWYKQDSKKFLKIMFSYNNKELIINETVPNRFSPKSPDKAHLNLHINSLELGDSAVYFCASSQVVDTGELFFGEGSRLTVL.